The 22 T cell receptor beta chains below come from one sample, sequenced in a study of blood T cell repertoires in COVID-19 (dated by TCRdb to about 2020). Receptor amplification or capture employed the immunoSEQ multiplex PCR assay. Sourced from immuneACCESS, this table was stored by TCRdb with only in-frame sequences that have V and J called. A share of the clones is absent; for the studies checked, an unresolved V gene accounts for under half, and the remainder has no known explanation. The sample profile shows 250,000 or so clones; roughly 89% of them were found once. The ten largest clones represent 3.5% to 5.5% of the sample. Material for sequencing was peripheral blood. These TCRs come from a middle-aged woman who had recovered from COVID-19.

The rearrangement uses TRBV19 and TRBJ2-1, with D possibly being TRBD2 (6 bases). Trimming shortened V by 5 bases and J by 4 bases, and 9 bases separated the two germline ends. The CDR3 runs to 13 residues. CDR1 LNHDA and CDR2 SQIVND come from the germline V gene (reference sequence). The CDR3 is CASSWGVYNEQFF. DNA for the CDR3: TGTGCCAGTAGTTGGGGGGTATACAATGAGCAGTTCTTC.

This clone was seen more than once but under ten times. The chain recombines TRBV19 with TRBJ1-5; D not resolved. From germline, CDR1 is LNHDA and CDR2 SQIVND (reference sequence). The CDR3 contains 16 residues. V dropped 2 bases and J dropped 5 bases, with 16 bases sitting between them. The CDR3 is CASSISSGLADQPQHF. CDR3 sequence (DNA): TGTGCCAGTAGTATAAGTTCCGGGTTGGCAGATCAGCCCCAGCATTTT.

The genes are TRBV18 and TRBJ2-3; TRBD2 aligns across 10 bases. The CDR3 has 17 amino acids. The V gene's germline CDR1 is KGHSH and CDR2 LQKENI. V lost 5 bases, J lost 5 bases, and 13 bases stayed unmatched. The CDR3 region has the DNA TGTGCCAGCTCATCCCAGGAGGCTAGCGGGAGTAAAGATACGCAGTATTTT. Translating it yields CASSSQEASGSKDTQYF.

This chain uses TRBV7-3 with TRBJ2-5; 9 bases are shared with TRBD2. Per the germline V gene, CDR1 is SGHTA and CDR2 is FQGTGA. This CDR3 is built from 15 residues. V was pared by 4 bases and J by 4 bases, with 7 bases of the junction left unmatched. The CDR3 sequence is CASSSVLGLAETQYF. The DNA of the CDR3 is TGTGCCAGCAGCTCCGTGTTGGGACTAGCAGAGACCCAGTACTTC.

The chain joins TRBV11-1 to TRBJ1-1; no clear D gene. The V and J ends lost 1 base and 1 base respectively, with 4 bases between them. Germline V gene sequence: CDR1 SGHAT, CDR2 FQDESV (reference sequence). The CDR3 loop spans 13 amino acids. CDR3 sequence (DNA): TGTGCCAGCAGCTTAGTAGAGAACACTGAAGCTTTCTTT. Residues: CASSLVENTEAFF.

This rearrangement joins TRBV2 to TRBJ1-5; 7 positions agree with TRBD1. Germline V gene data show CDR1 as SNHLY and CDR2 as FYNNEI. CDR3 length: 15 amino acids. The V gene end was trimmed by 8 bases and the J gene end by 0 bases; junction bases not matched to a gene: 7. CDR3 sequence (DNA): TGTGCCAGCCGACAGGGCCTACATAGCAATCAGCCCCAGCATTTT. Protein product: CASRQGLHSNQPQHF. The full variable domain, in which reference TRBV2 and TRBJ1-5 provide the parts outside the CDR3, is EPEVTQTPSHQVTQMGQEVILRCVPISNHLYFYWYRQILGQKVEFLVSFYNNEISEKSEIFDDQFSVERPDGSNFTLKIRSTKLEDSAMYFCASRQGLHSNQPQHFGDGTRLSIL.

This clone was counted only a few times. The CDR3 bases are TGTGCCAGCAGCTTGGTGGCAGGGGGCACAGATACGCAGTATTTT. Translated: CASSLVAGGTDTQYF. The J gene is TRBJ2-3, the V gene TRBV5-6; D may be TRBD1 (6 bases). Trimming cost V 0 bases and J 1 base, with 9 bases left between them. The CDR3 covers 15 residues. Germline loops: CDR1 SGHDT, CDR2 YYEEEE.

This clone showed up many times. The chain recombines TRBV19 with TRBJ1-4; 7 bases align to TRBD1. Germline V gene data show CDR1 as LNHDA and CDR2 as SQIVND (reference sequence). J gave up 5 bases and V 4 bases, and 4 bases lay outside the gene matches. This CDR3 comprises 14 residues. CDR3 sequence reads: CASSRGQFNEKLFF. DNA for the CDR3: TGTGCCAGTAGTAGGGGACAGTTCAATGAAAAACTGTTTTTT.

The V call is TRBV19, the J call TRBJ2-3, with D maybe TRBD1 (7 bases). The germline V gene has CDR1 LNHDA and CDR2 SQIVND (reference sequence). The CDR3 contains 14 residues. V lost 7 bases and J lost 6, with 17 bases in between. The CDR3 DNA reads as TGTGCCAGTATGGAGGGGGCGATCGGGGATACGCAGTATTTT. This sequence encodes CASMEGAIGDTQYF.

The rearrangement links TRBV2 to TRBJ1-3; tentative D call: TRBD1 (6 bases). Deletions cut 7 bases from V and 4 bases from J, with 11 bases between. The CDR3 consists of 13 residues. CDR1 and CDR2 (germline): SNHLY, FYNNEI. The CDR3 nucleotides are TGTGCCAGCACAGGGGAAAAGGGAAACACCATATATTTT. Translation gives CASTGEKGNTIYF.

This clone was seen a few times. The CDR3 region has the DNA TGTGCCAGCTCTCCTTCCGGGGAAAATTCACCCCTCCACTTT. Protein sequence: CASSPSGENSPLHF. This chain connects TRBV18 to TRBJ1-6; D is unclear. This CDR3 spans 14 amino acids. CDR1 is KGHSH and CDR2 is LQKENI in the germline V gene. The V end was cut by 6 bases, the J end by 7 bases, with 13 bases between.

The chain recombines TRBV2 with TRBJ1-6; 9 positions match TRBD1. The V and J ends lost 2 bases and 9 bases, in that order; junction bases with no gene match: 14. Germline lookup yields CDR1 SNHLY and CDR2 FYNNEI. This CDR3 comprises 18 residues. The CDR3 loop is CASSEYGTGSLTVSPLHF. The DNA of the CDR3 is TGTGCCAGCAGTGAATATGGGACAGGGTCCCTTACGGTTTCACCCCTCCACTTT.

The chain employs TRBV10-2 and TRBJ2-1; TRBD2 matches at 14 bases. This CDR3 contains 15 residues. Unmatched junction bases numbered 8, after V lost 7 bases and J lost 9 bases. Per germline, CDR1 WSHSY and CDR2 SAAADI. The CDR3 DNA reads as TGCGCCAGCACCCAGACTAGCGGGGGGGTAAGTGAGCAGTTCTTC. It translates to CASTQTSGGVSEQFF.

The CDR3 DNA sequence: TGTGCCAGCAGTCGCGGGTCCTCCGGGGCCGGGGAGCTGTTTTTT. Amino acids: CASSRGSSGAGELFF. V and J are TRBV28 and TRBJ2-2; TRBD2 might be the D (5 bases). Germline V gene data show CDR1 as MDHEN and CDR2 as SYDVKM. The CDR3 is 15 residues long. V shed 5 bases and J shed 6 bases, with 16 bases lying between them.

The CDR3 DNA is TGCGCCAGCAGCCAAATCGAGACAGGGACCCTTAACTATGGCTACACCTTC. This encodes CASSQIETGTLNYGYTF. The genes are TRBV4-3 and TRBJ1-2, with 7 nucleotides matching TRBD1. Germline CDR1 LGHNA, CDR2 YSLEER. CDR3 length equals 17 residues. V lost 2 bases to trimming and J lost 1 base; unmatched junction nucleotides: 10.

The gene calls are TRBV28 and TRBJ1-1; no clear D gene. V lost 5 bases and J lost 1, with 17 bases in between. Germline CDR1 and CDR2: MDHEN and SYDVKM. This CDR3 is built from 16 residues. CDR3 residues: CASSTSLAGENTEAFF. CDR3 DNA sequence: TGTGCCAGCAGTACTTCCCTAGCAGGAGAGAACACTGAAGCTTTCTTT.

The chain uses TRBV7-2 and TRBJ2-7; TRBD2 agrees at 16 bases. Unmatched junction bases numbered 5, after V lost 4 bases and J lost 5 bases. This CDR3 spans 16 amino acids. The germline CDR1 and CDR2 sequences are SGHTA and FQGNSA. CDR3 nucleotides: TGTGCCAGCAGCTGGGGACTAGCGGGAGGGCAACACGAGCAGTACGTC. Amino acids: CASSWGLAGGQHEQYV.

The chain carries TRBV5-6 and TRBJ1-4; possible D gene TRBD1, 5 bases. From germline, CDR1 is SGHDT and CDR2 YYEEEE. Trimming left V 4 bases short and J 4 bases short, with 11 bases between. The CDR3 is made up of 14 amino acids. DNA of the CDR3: TGTGCCAGCAGCCCCACAGGACGTAATGAAAAACTGTTTTTT. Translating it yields CASSPTGRNEKLFF.

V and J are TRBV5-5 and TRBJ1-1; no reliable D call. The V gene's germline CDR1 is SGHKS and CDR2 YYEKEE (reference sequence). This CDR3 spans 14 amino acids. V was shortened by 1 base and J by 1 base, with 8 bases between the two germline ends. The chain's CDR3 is CASSLRFWNTEAFF. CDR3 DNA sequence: TGTGCCAGCAGCTTGCGGTTCTGGAACACTGAAGCTTTCTTT.

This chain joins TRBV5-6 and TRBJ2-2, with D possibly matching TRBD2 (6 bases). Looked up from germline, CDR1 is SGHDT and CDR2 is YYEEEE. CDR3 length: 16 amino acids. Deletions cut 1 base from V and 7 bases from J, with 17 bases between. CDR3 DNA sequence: TGTGCCAGCAGCTTGATACGTCGGCGGGGCGGCGGGGAGCTGTTTTTT. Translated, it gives CASSLIRRRGGGELFF.

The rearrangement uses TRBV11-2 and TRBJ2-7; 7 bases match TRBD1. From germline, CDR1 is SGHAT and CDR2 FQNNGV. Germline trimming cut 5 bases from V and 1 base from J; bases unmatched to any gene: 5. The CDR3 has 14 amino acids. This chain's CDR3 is CASSDTGASYEQYF. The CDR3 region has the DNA TGTGCCAGCAGCGACACAGGGGCGTCCTACGAGCAGTACTTC.

The CDR3 region has the DNA TGTGCCAGTAGACCCGAGGGGCAGGGGTGGGCTGAAGCTTTCTTT. It codes for CASRPEGQGWAEAFF. This rearrangement joins TRBV19 to TRBJ1-1; D might be TRBD1 (6 bases). The V gene's germline CDR1 is LNHDA and CDR2 SQIVND (reference sequence). The germline V and J ends were trimmed by 6 bases and 6 bases, with 20 bases remaining between them. The length of the CDR3 is 15 residues.